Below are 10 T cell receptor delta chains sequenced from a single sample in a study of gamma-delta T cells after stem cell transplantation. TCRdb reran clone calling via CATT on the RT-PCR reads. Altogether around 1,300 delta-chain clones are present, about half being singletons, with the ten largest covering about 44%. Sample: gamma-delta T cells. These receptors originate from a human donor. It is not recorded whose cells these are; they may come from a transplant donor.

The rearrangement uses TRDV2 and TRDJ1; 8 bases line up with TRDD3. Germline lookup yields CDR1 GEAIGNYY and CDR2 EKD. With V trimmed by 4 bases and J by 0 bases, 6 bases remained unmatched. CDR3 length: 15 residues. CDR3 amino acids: CACEPLLGDTDKLIF. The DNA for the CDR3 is TGTGCCTGTGAGCCCCTACTGGGGGACACCGATAAACTCATCTTT.

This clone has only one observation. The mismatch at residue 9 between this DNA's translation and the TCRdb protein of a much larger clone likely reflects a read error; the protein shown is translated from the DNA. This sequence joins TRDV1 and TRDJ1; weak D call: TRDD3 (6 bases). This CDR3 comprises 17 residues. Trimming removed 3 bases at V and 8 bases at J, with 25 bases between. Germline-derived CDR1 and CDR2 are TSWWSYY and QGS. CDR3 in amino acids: CALGDPGVSTGGMKLIF. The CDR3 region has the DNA TGTGCTCTTGGGGATCCTGGGGTCTCAACAGGAGGGATGAAACTCATCTTT.

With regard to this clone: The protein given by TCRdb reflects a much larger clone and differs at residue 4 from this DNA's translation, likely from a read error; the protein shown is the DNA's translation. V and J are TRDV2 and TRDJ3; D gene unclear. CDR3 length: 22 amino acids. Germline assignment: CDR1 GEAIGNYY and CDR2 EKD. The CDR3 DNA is TGTGCCTGTGGCACCGCCGAGTCTCTTAGCGCCGCAGGCTCCTGGGACACCCGACAGATGTTTTTC. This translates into CACGTAESLSAAGSWDTRQMFF.

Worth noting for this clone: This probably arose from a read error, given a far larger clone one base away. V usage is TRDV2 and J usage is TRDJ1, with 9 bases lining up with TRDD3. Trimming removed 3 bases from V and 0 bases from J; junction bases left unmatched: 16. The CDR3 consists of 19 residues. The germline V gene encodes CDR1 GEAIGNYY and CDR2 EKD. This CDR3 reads CACDSVQSWLGDDTDKLIF. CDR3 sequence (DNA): TGTGCCTGTGACTCTGTACAATCCTGGCTGGGGGATGACACCGATAAACTCATCTTT.

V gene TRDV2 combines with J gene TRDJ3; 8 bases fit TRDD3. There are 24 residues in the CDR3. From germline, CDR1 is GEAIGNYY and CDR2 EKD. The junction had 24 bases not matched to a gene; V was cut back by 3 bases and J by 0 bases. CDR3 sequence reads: CACDSGWQLGTGGQSSWDTRQMFF. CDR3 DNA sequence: TGTGCCTGTGACTCCGGTTGGCAATTGGGTACTGGGGGCCAGAGCTCCTGGGACACCCGACAGATGTTTTTC.

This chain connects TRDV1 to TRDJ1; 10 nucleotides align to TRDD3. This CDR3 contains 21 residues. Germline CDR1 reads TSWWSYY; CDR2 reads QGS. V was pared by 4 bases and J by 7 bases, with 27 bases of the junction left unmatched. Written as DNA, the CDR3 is TGTGCTCTTGGGGTCGGCCTTCCCACTAAGGGGAGTGGGGGATACTTTCCTAAACTCATCTTT. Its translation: CALGVGLPTKGSGGYFPKLIF.

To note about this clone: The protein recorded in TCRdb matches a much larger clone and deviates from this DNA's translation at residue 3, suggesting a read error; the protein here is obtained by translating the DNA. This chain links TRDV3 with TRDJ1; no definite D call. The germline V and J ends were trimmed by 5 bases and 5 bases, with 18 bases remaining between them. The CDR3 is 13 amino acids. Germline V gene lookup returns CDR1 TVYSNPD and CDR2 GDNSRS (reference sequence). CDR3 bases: TGTGCCCTCCGCATAAATCCGGGAGATAAACTCATCTTT. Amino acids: CALRINPGDKLIF.

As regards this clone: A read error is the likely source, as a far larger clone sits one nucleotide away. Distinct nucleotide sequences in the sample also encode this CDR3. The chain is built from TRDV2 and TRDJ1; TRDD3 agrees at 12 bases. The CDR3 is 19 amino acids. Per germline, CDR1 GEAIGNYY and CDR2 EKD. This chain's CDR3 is CACDTIVLGDTRVTDKLIF. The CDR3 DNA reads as TGTGCCTGTGACACCATAGTACTGGGGGATACTAGGGTCACCGATAAGCTCATCTTT.

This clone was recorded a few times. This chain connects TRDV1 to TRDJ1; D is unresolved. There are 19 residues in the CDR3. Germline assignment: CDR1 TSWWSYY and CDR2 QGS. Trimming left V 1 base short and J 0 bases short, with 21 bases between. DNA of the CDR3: TGTGCTCTTGGGGAACGGCGGCACCCCCCCTTATCGTACACCGATAAACTCATCTTT. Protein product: CALGERRHPPLSYTDKLIF.

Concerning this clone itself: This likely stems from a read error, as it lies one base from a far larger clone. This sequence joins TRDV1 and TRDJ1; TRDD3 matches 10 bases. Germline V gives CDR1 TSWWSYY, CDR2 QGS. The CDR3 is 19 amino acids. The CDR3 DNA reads TGTGCTCCTGGGGCCCGCCCTGACTACTGGGGGATTTACACCGATAAACTCATCTTT. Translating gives CAPGARPDYWGIYTDKLIF.